The sequence of this TCR beta chain was determined in a study of cytomegalovirus exposure and HLA in healthy donors. Amplification used 60 Vbeta primers and 13 Jbeta primers. Repertoires were generated with immunoSEQ multiplex PCR, while TCRdb's copy carries only in-frame clones and drops some. The table has approximately 160,000 clones, around 78% seen once. Points from the study as a whole: Accurate prediction of HLA-A and HLA-B alleles (for most subjects) was reportedly achieved from TCR beta sequences.

About this clone itself: Its antigen is not known.

Sequencing was done on a sample of PBMCs. The TCR was taken from a woman in her 50s in good health and CMV-seropositive.

DNA of the CDR3: TGTGCCAGCAGCTTAACCTCGGACAGGGCAGGCTACGAGCAGTACTTC. This codes for CASSLTSDRAGYEQYF. V gene TRBV7-2 combines with J gene TRBJ2-7, with TRBD1 matching 8 bases. This CDR3 region has 16 residues. Germline assignment: CDR1 SGHTA and CDR2 FQGNSA. Germline trimming cut 2 bases from V and 3 bases from J; bases unmatched to any gene: 9.